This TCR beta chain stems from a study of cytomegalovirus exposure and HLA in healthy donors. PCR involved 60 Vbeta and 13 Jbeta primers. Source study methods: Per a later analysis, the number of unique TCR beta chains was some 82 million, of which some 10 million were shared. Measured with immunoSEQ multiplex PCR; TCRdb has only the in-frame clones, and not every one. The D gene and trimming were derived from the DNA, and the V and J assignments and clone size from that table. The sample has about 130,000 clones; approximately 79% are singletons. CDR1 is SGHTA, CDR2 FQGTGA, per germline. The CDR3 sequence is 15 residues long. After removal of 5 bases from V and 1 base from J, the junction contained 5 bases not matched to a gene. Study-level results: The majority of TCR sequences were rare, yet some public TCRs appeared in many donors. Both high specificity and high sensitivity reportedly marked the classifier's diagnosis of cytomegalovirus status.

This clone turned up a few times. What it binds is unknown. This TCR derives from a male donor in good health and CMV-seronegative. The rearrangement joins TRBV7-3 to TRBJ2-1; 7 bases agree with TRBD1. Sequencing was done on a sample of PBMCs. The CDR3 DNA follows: TGTGCCAGCAGCCCCCGGACAGGATCCTACAATGAGCAGTTCTTC. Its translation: CASSPRTGSYNEQFF.